This note documents a single T cell receptor beta chain sequence. Its antigen is currently not known. The sample holds no much larger clone one base away, and base qualities are not on file. Per the publication, the time point label means: cycle 2 day 1 (C2D1) of nivolumab. Relapse after autologous stem cell transplantation had occurred in all trial patients, and cohorts A, B and C were distinguished by prior brentuximab vedotin exposure. A total of fewer than 70 patients with relapsed/refractory classical Hodgkin lymphoma made up the trial cohort, and each patient's best overall response was complete response, partial response or progressive disease. Single-agent nivolumab was administered to trial patients in the multi-cohort phase II CheckMate 205 trial. Best overall response was determined by an independent review committee according to the 2007 International Working Group response criteria. Trial PBMCs were collected immediately before nivolumab initiation (C1D1) and during therapy at cycle 2 day 1 and cycle 4 day 1. Peripheral blood was collected in 8 mL Vacutainer Cell Preparation Tubes, from which PBMCs were isolated by centrifugation and then cryopreserved.

Its CDR3 holds 13 amino acids, cysteine through phenylalanine. Only the CDR3 part of the read is kept: 39 bases, read in frame from the first base. Between the V and J ends, shortened by 3 bases and 1 base respectively, the junction contains 5 bases. CDR1 and CDR2, per the germline V gene, are MGHDK and SYGVNS. The data stem from a study of PD-1 blockade in classical Hodgkin lymphoma (TCRdb year 2020). Looking at the study overall: Nivolumab dosing was 3 mg/kg intravenously every 2 weeks, continuing until either disease progression or unacceptable toxicity. The study used TCR beta sequencing and CyTOF to define a peripheral blood immune signature of response to PD-1 blockade in classical Hodgkin lymphoma. What the authors observed across the whole study: The study covered only a single clinical trial cohort, and the causes of the repertoire differences, possibly disease activity or prior therapy, were still not defined. CD4+ but not CD8+ TCR diversity rose significantly by C4D1 (p=0.0027 vs p=0.16), most apparent in complete responders (p=0.02). Diversity was lower in patients who began nivolumab less than 1 year after ASCT, so these patients were left out of later analyses to avoid confounding by immune reconstitution. Among trial patients, those achieving complete response had baseline diversity similar to that of newly diagnosed patients, while diversity was significantly lower in partial responders and progressors. Baseline TCR diversity was reported to be lower in newly diagnosed patients than in healthy donors and to be lower still in relapsed/refractory patients.

Genomic DNA was isolated using the Qiagen DNeasy kit from unsorted PBMCs as well as from negatively selected CD4+ and CD8+ fractions. Amplification of TCR beta CDR3 regions was done by immunoSEQ multiplex PCR with primers that anneal to V and J segments. A synthetic immune receptor repertoire was used to minimize amplification bias, and remaining bias was computationally removed after sequencing. The authors' analysis ran thus. Repertoire diversity was quantified as the Shannon entropy index using custom Python scripts. Unsorted, CD4+ and CD8+ repertoires were analyzed separately, except for combined analyses in which CD4+ and CD8+ sequences were merged in silico. A clone was considered expanded if an increase in frequency of at least 2-fold after treatment relative to C1D1 was found, and a pseudocount of 0.5 was applied to clones undetected at baseline. Singleton clones were defined as clones with 0 or 1 copy at C1D1, and non-singleton clones were defined as clones with 2 or more copies. Clones expanded in unsorted samples were assigned a CD4+, CD8+ or unknown annotation through matching of protein sequences in sorted samples from the same patient. Diversity changes from C1D1 to C4D1 were tested in paired samples using Wilcoxon tests. The table was pulled from immuneACCESS by TCRdb, which kept in-frame rearrangements only. Such tables lose some clones; where checked, under half of the loss comes from unresolved V genes, and the rest has no known cause. V and J calls and clone size are given by that table; D and trimming were obtained from the DNA. A total of tens of thousands of clones appear in this sample, 89% of them only once. Of the sample, 9.5% to 12% falls within the top ten clones.

Material: peripheral blood mononuclear cells (PBMCs), obtained before the second cycle of nivolumab. This clonotype was sampled from a human donor with classical Hodgkin lymphoma. The chain was built from TRBV25-1 and TRBJ2-3, with the D segment identity uncertain. The CDR3 sequence is CASSDTGTDTQYF. The nucleotide sequence reads TGTGCCAGCAGTGATACCGGCACAGATACGCAGTATTTT.